This record covers a single T cell receptor (beta chain). The data are from a study of Ad26.COV2.S vaccination and SARS-CoV-2 variants. Treatment reported: 15 to 20 received Ad26.COV2.S at low or high dose, single or two shots; five or six received placebo; per-sample allocation not given. Sampling occurred on day 63 after the first vaccine or placebo injection. Wuhan-strain spike was delivered by a replication-incompetent Ad26 vector. CDR1 is MNHEY, CDR2 SVGEGT, per germline. With 2 bases removed from V and 6 bases from J, the gap between germline ends came to 14 bases. This CDR3 has 15 residues. Using immunoSEQ multiplex PCR, the repertoire was profiled, and TCRdb retains in-frame clones only, with some absent. This sample yields some 250,000 clones, of which roughly 88% are seen a single time; over 8.5% belongs to the top ten.

This sample comprised peripheral blood, obtained in a trial of Ad26.COV2.S vaccine versus placebo. The receptor comes from a person between 18 and 65 years old who received the Ad26.COV2.S COVID-19 vaccine or a placebo. The genes are TRBV6-2 or TRBV6-3 and TRBJ1-5; no clear D gene. The chain's CDR3 is CASSYLLAAGQPQHF. DNA for the CDR3: TGTGCCAGCAGTTACCTCCTGGCGGCGGGTCAGCCCCAGCATTTT.